This T cell receptor beta chain is from a study of shared clonotypes between healthy human individuals. This clone appeared once. The antigen is undetermined. The CDR3 sequence is 16 residues long. Trimming stripped 3 bases from V and 4 bases from J, with 19 bases between. Germline V gives CDR1 MNHNS, CDR2 SASEGT. The data were produced by immunoSEQ multiplex PCR, yet TCRdb's version contains in-frame clones alone and is incomplete. The profile shows about 1 million clones, about 70% of them singletons. The authors divided CD4+ cells into CD45RA+ naive and CD45RA-negative memory subsets. Study outcomes and limitations: Even with large depth, rarefaction showed that sorted-subset sequencing was incomplete. Donor clonotype sharing was expected to depend on sequencing depth.

This clonotype was sampled from a man aged 18 to 29 in good health. Sample: memory CD4+ T cells sorted from blood. Subset specified: CD45RA-negative fraction. J is TRBJ2-7 and V is TRBV6-1, with D perhaps TRBD2 (6 bases). The CDR3 spells CASSDRHRTGGYEQYF. CDR3 coding DNA: TGTGCCAGCAGTGATCGCCACAGAACTGGGGGGTACGAGCAGTACTTC.